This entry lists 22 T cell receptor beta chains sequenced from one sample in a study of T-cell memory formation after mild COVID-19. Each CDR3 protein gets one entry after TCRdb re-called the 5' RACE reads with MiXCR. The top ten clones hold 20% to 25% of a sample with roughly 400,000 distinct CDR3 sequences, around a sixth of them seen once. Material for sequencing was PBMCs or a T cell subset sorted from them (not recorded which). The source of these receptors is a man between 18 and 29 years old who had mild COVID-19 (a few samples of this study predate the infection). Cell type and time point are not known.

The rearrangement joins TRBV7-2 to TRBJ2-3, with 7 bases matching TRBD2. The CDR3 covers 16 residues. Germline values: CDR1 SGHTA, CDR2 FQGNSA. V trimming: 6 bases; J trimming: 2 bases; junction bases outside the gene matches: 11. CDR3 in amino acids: CASRVEGRGLTDTQYF. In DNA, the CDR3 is TGTGCCAGCAGGGTCGAAGGGAGGGGTCTCACAGATACGCAGTATTTT.

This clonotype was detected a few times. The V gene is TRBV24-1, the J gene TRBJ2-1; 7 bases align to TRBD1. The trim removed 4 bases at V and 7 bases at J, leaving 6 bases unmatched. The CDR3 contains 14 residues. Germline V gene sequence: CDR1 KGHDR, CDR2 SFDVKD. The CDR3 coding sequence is TGTGCCACCAGTGACCCAGGCAGGGGGAATGAGCAGTTCTTC. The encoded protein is CATSDPGRGNEQFF.

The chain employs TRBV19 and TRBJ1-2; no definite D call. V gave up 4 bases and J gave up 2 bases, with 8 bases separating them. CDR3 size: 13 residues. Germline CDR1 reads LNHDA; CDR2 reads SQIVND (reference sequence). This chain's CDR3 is CASSTRGNYGYTF. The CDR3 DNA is TGTGCCAGTAGTACCCGGGGAAACTATGGCTACACCTTC.

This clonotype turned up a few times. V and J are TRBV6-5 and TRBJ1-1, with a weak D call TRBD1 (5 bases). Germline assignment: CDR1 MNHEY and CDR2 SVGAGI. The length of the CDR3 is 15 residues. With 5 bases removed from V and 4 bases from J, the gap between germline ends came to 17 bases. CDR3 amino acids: CASSNPGTAGTEAFF. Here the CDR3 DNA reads TGTGCCAGCAGTAACCCCGGGACGGCTGGCACTGAAGCTTTCTTT.

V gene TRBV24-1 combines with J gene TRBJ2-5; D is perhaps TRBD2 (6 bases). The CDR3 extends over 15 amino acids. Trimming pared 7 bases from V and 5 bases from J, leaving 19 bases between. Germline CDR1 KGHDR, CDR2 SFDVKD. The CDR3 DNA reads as TGTGCCACCAGGGGGGGAGACAACTTTCATGAGACCCAGTACTTC. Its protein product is CATRGGDNFHETQYF.

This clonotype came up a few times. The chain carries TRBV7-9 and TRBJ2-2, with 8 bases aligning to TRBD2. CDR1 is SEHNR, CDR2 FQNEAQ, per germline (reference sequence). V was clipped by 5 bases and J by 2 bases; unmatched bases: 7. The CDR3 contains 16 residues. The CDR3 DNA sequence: TGTGCCAGCAGCCACCAGCGGGGGACCAACACCGGGGAGCTGTTTTTT. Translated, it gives CASSHQRGTNTGELFF.

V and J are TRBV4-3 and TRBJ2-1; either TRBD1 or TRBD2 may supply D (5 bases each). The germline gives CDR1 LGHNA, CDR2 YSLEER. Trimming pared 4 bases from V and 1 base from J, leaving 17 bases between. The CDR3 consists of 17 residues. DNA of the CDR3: TGCGCCAGCAGCCTTACCGGGACCTCACGGTCCTACAATGAGCAGTTCTTC. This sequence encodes CASSLTGTSRSYNEQFF.

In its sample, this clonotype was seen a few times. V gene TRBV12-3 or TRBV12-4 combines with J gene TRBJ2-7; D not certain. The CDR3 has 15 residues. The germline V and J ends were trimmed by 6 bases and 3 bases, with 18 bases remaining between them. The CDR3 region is CASSPPGPLRYEQYF. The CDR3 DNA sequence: TGTGCCAGCAGCCCCCCGGGCCCCCTACGCTACGAGCAGTACTTC.

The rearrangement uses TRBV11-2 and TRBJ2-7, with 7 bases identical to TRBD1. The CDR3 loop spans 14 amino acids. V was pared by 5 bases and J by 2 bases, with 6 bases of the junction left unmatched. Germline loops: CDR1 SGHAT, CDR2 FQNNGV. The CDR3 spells CASSLDRLAYEQYF. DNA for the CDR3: TGTGCCAGCAGCCTGGACAGGTTAGCCTACGAGCAGTACTTC.

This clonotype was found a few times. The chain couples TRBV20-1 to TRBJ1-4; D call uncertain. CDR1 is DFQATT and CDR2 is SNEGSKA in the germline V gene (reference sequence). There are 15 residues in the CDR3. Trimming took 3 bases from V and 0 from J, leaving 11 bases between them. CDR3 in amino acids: CSASGSPPTNEKLFF. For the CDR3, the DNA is TGCAGTGCTAGCGGCAGCCCCCCAACTAATGAAAAACTGTTTTTT.

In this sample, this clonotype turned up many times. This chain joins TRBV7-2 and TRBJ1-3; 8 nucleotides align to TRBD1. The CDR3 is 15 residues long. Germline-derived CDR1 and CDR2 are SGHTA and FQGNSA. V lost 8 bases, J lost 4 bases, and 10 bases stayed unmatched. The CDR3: CASASTGAVGNTIYF. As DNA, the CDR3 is TGTGCCAGCGCCTCGACAGGGGCGGTCGGAAACACCATATATTTT. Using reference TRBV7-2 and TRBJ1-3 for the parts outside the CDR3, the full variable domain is GAGVSQSPSNKVTEKGKDVELRCDPISGHTALYWYRQSLGQGLEFLIYFQGNSAPDKSGLPSDRFSAERTGGSVSTLTIQRTQQEDSAVYLCASASTGAVGNTIYFGEGSWLTVV.

The CDR3 loop reads CATRGGFGELFF. The CDR3 nucleotides are TGTGCCACCAGAGGGGGCTTCGGGGAGCTGTTTTTT. This chain links TRBV15 with TRBJ2-2; 7 bases fit TRBD1. The ends lost 6 bases at V and 7 bases at J; junction bases unmatched: 2. The CDR3 runs 12 residues. Looked up from germline, CDR1 is LNHNV and CDR2 is YYDKDF (reference sequence).

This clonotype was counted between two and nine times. The CDR3: CASSQDLRTGELFF. CDR3 nucleotides: TGCGCCAGCAGCCAAGATTTACGTACCGGGGAGCTGTTTTTT. This chain uses TRBV4-1 with TRBJ2-2; no definite D call. The V gene's germline CDR1 is MGHRA and CDR2 YSYEKL. The CDR3 has 14 amino acids. The ends were cut back, 0 bases at V and 5 bases at J, with 7 bases in the middle.

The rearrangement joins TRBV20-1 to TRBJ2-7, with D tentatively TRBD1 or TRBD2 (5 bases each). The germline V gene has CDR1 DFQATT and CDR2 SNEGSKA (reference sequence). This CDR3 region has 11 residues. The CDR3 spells CSPGTPYEQYF. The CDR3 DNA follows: TGCAGCCCCGGGACCCCCTACGAGCAGTACTTC.

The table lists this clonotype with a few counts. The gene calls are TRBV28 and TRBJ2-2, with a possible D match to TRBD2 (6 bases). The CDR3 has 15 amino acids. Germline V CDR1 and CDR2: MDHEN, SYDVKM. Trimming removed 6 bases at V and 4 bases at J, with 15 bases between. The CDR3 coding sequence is TGTGCCAGCAGCCACCGCCGGCGGGGCACCGGGGAGCTGTTTTTT. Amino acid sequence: CASSHRRRGTGELFF.

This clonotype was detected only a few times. The DNA for the CDR3 is TGTGCCAGCAGCTCGACACAGGGGGGCTCCTATAATTCACCCCTCCACTTT. Protein product: CASSSTQGGSYNSPLHF. This chain uses TRBV7-9 with TRBJ1-6, with 8 bases matching TRBD1. The CDR3 spans 17 residues. Germline lookup yields CDR1 SEHNR and CDR2 FQNEAQ (reference sequence). V shed 4 bases and J 0 bases; nucleotides not matched to a gene: 5.

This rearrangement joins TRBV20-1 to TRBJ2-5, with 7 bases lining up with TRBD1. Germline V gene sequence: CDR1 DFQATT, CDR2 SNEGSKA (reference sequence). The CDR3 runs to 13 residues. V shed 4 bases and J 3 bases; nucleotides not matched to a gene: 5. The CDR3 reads CSATRTGEETQYF. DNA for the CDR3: TGCAGTGCTACAAGGACAGGCGAAGAGACCCAGTACTTC.

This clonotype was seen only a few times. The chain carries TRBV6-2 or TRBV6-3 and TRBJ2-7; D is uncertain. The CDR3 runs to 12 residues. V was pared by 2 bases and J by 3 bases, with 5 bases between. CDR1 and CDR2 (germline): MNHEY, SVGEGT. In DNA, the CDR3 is TGTGCCAGCAGTTACACGGGCTACGAGCAGTACGTC. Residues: CASSYTGYEQYV.

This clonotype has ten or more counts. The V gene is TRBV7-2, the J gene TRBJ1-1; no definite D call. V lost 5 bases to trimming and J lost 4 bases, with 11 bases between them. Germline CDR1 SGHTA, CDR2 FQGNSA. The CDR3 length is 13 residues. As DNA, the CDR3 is TGTGCCAGCAGCCGACCTGGTAGCACTGAAGCTTTCTTT. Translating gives CASSRPGSTEAFF. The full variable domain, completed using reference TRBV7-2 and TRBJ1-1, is GAGVSQSPSNKVTEKGKDVELRCDPISGHTALYWYRQSLGQGLEFLIYFQGNSAPDKSGLPSDRFSAERTGGSVSTLTIQRTQQEDSAVYLCASSRPGSTEAFFGQGTRLTVV.

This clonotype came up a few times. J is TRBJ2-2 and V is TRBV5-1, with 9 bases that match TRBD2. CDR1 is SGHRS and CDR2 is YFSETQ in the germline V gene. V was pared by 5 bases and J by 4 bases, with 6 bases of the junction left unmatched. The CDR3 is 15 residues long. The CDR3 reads CASRGLAVSTGELFF. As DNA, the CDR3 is TGCGCCAGCAGGGGACTAGCCGTCAGCACCGGGGAGCTGTTTTTT.

Here the CDR3 DNA reads TGTGCCAGCACCCCTTGGCGGGGGGCGAACACCGGGGAGCTGTTTTTT. This gives the protein CASTPWRGANTGELFF. The chain employs TRBV7-2 and TRBJ2-2; 8 nucleotides align to TRBD2. V shed 7 bases and J 0 bases; nucleotides not matched to a gene: 7. CDR1 is SGHTA and CDR2 is FQGNSA in the germline V gene. The CDR3 is 16 amino acids. The full variable domain, in which reference TRBV7-2 and TRBJ2-2 provide the parts outside the CDR3, is GAGVSQSPSNKVTEKGKDVELRCDPISGHTALYWYRQSLGQGLEFLIYFQGNSAPDKSGLPSDRFSAERTGGSVSTLTIQRTQQEDSAVYLCASTPWRGANTGELFFGEGSRLTVL.

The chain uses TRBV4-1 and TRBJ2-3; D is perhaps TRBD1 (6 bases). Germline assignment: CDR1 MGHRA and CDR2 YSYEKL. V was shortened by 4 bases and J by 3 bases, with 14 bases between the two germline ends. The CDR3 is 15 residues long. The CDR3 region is CASSPQGYGTDTQYF. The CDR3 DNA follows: TGCGCCAGCAGCCCACAGGGCTATGGGACAGATACGCAGTATTTT.